One and the same sample provided the 30 T cell receptor beta chains below, sequenced in a study of regulatory T cells in long-lasting Graves disease. Arm-PCR of CDR3 regions and iRepertoire HTBI primers were used to build TCR beta libraries. TCRdb re-called the multiplex PCR reads with MiXCR, one entry per CDR3 protein. The data hold around 460,000 distinct CDR3 sequences, with roughly 15% observed a single time. The time point denotes: newly diagnosed GD, antithyroid drugs for less than 3 months. With RNA extracted from PBMCs as input, the TCR library was made. This sample was also put to use in a study of T cells in Graves' hyperthyroidism and ophthalmopathy.

Specimen: peripheral blood mononuclear cells (PBMCs), collected at new diagnosis, from a patient treated with antithyroid drugs. The receptors were gathered from a woman in her fifties or sixties with Graves disease.

This clonotype was seen at least ten times. V and J are TRBV2 and TRBJ2-5; 7 positions agree with TRBD2. Germline values: CDR1 SNHLY, CDR2 FYNNEI. The V gene end was trimmed by 4 bases and the J gene end by 0 bases; junction bases not matched to a gene: 8. This CDR3 has 16 amino acids. CDR3 in amino acids: CASSGRREGYQETQYF. The CDR3 nucleotides read TGTGCCAGCAGTGGTAGGAGGGAGGGGTACCAAGAGACCCAGTACTTC.

CDR3 coding DNA: TGCAGTGCTAGAGTCGGCAGGGATGATCAGCCCCAGCATTTT. This codes for CSARVGRDDQPQHF. This chain uses TRBV20-1 with TRBJ1-5, with D perhaps TRBD1 (5 bases). This CDR3 region has 14 residues. Trimming pared 1 base from V and 5 bases from J, leaving 12 bases between. Germline V gene data show CDR1 as DFQATT and CDR2 as SNEGSKA (reference sequence).

This chain joins TRBV6-1 and TRBJ1-6; perhaps TRBD1 as D (5 bases). Germline lookup yields CDR1 MNHNS and CDR2 SASEGT. This CDR3 has 16 residues. V lost 4 bases, J lost 5 bases, and 15 bases lay in between. The chain's CDR3 is CASSAQANLNNSPLHF. Here the CDR3 DNA reads TGTGCCAGCAGTGCACAGGCGAACCTCAATAATTCACCCCTCCACTTT.

This rearrangement joins TRBV11-2 to TRBJ2-6; D possibly uses TRBD1 or TRBD2 (7 bases each). The CDR3 length is 17 residues. V was shortened by 5 bases and J by 0 bases, with 14 bases between the two germline ends. Germline V CDR1 and CDR2: SGHAT, FQNNGV. In DNA form, the CDR3 reads TGTGCCAGCAGCCGACAGGGAGGGTACTCTGGGGCCAACGTCCTGACTTTC. Translation gives CASSRQGGYSGANVLTF.

This clonotype showed up many times. The rearrangement joins TRBV7-3 to TRBJ1-5, with D possibly being TRBD1 (5 bases). The V gene's germline CDR1 is SGHTA and CDR2 FQGTGA. The CDR3 has 16 residues. The V end was cut by 4 bases, the J end by 1 base, with 14 bases between. The CDR3 bases are TGTGCCAGCAGCTCCGGGGGGGGTTGGAGCAATCAGCCCCAGCATTTT. It encodes CASSSGGGWSNQPQHF.

Worth noting for this clonotype: Given a much more abundant clone one base away, this may be a read error. This chain links TRBV7-4 with TRBJ2-7; TRBD2 is a possible D gene (6 bases). This CDR3 comprises 19 residues. CDR1 is SGHVT, CDR2 SQSDAQ, per germline. V lost 2 bases and J 6 bases, leaving 29 bases between the germline ends. The CDR3 loop is CASSLHPGRGVRRGREQYF. The CDR3, as DNA: TGTGCCAGCAGCTTACATCCGGGAAGAGGGGTTCGGCGGGGTCGCGAGCAGTACTTC.

This clonotype occurred many times. The V call is TRBV10-1, the J call TRBJ2-1; tentatively, D is TRBD2 (5 bases). V was cut by 4 bases and J by 7 bases, with 11 bases left in between. Germline CDR1 WNHNN, CDR2 SYGVQD (reference sequence). The CDR3 runs to 13 residues. The CDR3 sequence: CASSAASSNEQFF. The DNA of the CDR3 is TGCGCCAGCAGTGCAGCTAGCTCTAATGAGCAGTTCTTC.

This clonotype was seen repeatedly, ten times or more. The chain has TRBV12-3 or TRBV12-4 and TRBJ1-5; weak D call: TRBD1 (6 bases). V gave up 9 bases and J gave up 6 bases, with 18 bases separating them. This CDR3 has 14 amino acids. Here the CDR3 reads CASNEGVIGQPQHF. CDR3 DNA: TGTGCCAGTAACGAGGGGGTGATAGGTCAGCCCCAGCATTTT.

The table lists this clonotype with many counts. The CDR3 region is CASSRDPSTDTQYF. In DNA, the CDR3 is TGTGCCAGCAGCCGGGACCCGAGTACAGATACGCAGTATTTT. The V call is TRBV7-6, the J call TRBJ2-3; D might be TRBD1 or TRBD2, each matching 5 bases. The ends were cut back, 5 bases at V and 3 bases at J, with 12 bases in the middle. Germline assignment: CDR1 SGHVS and CDR2 FNYEAQ. This CDR3 comprises 14 residues.

This chain joins TRBV5-1 and TRBJ2-7; 7 nucleotides line up with TRBD1. Germline-derived CDR1 and CDR2 are SGHRS and YFSETQ. The length of the CDR3 is 14 residues. Unmatched junction bases numbered 10, after V lost 4 bases and J lost 6 bases. This CDR3 reads CASSPRTGGGEQYF. Here the CDR3 DNA reads TGCGCCAGCAGCCCTAGGACAGGTGGCGGCGAGCAGTACTTC.

This clonotype turned up a few times. The V call is TRBV28, the J call TRBJ2-3, with D unclear. The V gene lost 2 bases and the J gene lost 1 base, with 7 bases spanning the gap. Germline V lookup: CDR1 MDHEN, CDR2 SYDVKM. The length of the CDR3 is 14 residues. The CDR3 DNA sequence: TGTGCCAGCAGTTTAAATGACGGCACAGATACGCAGTATTTT. Translation gives CASSLNDGTDTQYF.

This clonotype was found many times. The chain couples TRBV27 to TRBJ2-1; TRBD2 might be the D (6 bases). The CDR3 length is 15 residues. Per the germline V gene, CDR1 is MNHEY and CDR2 is SMNVEV (reference sequence). V lost 5 bases to trimming and J lost 2 bases, with 13 bases between them. CDR3 DNA: TGTGCCAGCAGTCCAATGGAGGGCGCCTACAATGAGCAGTTCTTC. Its protein is CASSPMEGAYNEQFF.

This rearrangement joins TRBV7-9 to TRBJ1-1; 7 bases fit TRBD1. Trimming removed 2 bases from V and 3 bases from J; junction bases left unmatched: 9. Germline V gives CDR1 SEHNR, CDR2 FQNEAQ (reference sequence). This CDR3 comprises 16 residues. The CDR3, as DNA: TGTGCCAGCAGCTTAAAGGGGACAGCGAGGGACACTGAAGCTTTCTTT. It is translated as CASSLKGTARDTEAFF.

The chain has TRBV28 and TRBJ2-1; a weak D match, TRBD2 (6 bases). The ends were cut back, 2 bases at V and 10 bases at J, with 15 bases in the middle. The CDR3 loop spans 14 amino acids. Germline V gene sequence: CDR1 MDHEN, CDR2 SYDVKM. CDR3 protein: CASSLLHPGGEQFF. The DNA for the CDR3 is TGTGCCAGCAGTTTACTGCATCCCGGGGGAGAGCAGTTCTTC.

This clonotype has ten or more counts. V is TRBV27 and J is TRBJ1-4; 8 positions match TRBD1. There are 14 residues in the CDR3. The ends lost 5 bases at V and 10 bases at J; junction bases unmatched: 9. Germline loops: CDR1 MNHEY, CDR2 SMNVEV (reference sequence). CDR3 nucleotides: TGTGCCAGCAGTCTACAGGGGGAAGGAGGAAAACTGTTTTTT. Translating it yields CASSLQGEGGKLFF.

At least ten counts were recorded for this clonotype. The rearrangement links TRBV6-1 to TRBJ2-7; 11 bases line up with TRBD1. The CDR3 consists of 15 residues. V shed 6 bases, J shed 4 bases, and the junction held 8 bases outside the gene matches. CDR1 and CDR2 from the germline V gene are MNHNS and SASEGT. The CDR3 reads CASRPDRGRRYEQYF. CDR3 coding DNA: TGTGCCAGCAGACCGGACAGGGGGCGCCGTTACGAGCAGTACTTC.

This clonotype was seen only a few times. This chain connects TRBV28 to TRBJ1-4; 7 positions match TRBD1. This CDR3 region has 17 residues. V lost 5 bases, J lost 8 bases, and 17 bases stayed unmatched. Germline lookup yields CDR1 MDHEN and CDR2 SYDVKM. The CDR3 region has the DNA TGTGCCAGCAGTACACATAGCGGGACAGCCCAAGGGGAAAAACTGTTTTTT. Its protein is CASSTHSGTAQGEKLFF.

A remark on this clonotype: A read error is possible here, since a much larger clone lies one base away. The CDR3 DNA is TGTGCCAGCAGCTTGGGCGGTCGCACAGATACGCAGTGTTTT. Protein: CASSLGGRTDTQCF. V usage is TRBV7-3 and J usage is TRBJ2-3, with D unclear. Germline CDR1 is SGHTA and CDR2 is FQGTGA. The CDR3 has 14 amino acids.

The chain carries TRBV30 and TRBJ2-1; D is perhaps TRBD2 (6 bases). Germline assignment: CDR1 GTSNPN and CDR2 SVGIG (reference sequence). The CDR3 extends over 16 amino acids. V was clipped by 4 bases and J by 3 bases, with 19 bases between them. CDR3 sequence reads: CAWIKAGLAFYNEQFF. The CDR3, as DNA: TGTGCCTGGATCAAGGCTGGCCTAGCGTTCTACAATGAGCAGTTCTTC.

The genes are TRBV14 and TRBJ2-7, with 12 bases aligning to TRBD2. The CDR3 spans 14 residues. V trimming: 6 bases; J trimming: 4 bases; junction bases outside the gene matches: 4. Germline-derived CDR1 and CDR2 are SGHDN and FVKESK. The chain's CDR3 is CASRTSGSIYEQYF. CDR3 DNA sequence: TGTGCCAGCAGGACTAGCGGGAGTATTTACGAGCAGTACTTC.

This clonotype was recorded many times. V usage is TRBV28 and J usage is TRBJ2-3; 8 positions agree with TRBD1. With 6 bases clipped from V and 6 bases from J, the junction kept 14 bases outside the gene matches. Germline V gives CDR1 MDHEN, CDR2 SYDVKM. This CDR3 spans 16 amino acids. In DNA, the CDR3 is TGTGCCAGCAGATCCCCGGGACAGGCCTCAGGGGATACGCAGTATTTT. Encoded protein: CASRSPGQASGDTQYF.

The sample holds a few counts of this clonotype. The gene calls are TRBV30 and TRBJ2-1, with 10 bases aligning to TRBD2. CDR1 is GTSNPN and CDR2 is SVGIG in the germline V gene (reference sequence). The CDR3 is 15 amino acids. After removal of 2 bases from V and 2 bases from J, the junction contained 3 bases not matched to a gene. The CDR3 here is CAWSKAGGPYNEQFF. CDR3 DNA: TGTGCCTGGAGTAAAGCGGGAGGGCCCTACAATGAGCAGTTCTTC.

Many counts were recorded for this clonotype. V usage is TRBV5-1 and J usage is TRBJ2-3; D is possibly TRBD2 (6 bases). V lost 3 bases, J lost 0 bases, and 11 bases lay in between. The CDR3 totals 15 residues. Per the germline V gene, CDR1 is SGHRS and CDR2 is YFSETQ. CDR3 DNA sequence: TGCGCCAGCAGCTACGTAGCGGCTAGCACAGATACGCAGTATTTT. The encoded protein is CASSYVAASTDTQYF. The full variable domain, with the rest looked up from reference TRBV5-1 and TRBJ2-3, is KAGVTQTPRYLIKTRGQQVTLSCSPISGHRSVSWYQQTPGQGLQFLFEYFSETQRNKGNFPGRFSGRQFSNSRSEMNVSTLELGDSALYLCASSYVAASTDTQYFGPGTRLTVL.

The chain uses TRBV28 and TRBJ1-6; D gene ambiguous. The germline V and J ends were trimmed by 2 bases and 7 bases, with 12 bases remaining between them. This CDR3 has 15 residues. Germline CDR1 MDHEN, CDR2 SYDVKM. The CDR3 loop reads CASSLPGPENSPLHF. In DNA, the CDR3 is TGTGCCAGCAGTTTACCGGGCCCTGAGAATTCACCCCTCCACTTT.

In this sample, this clonotype turned up many times. The genes are TRBV7-2 and TRBJ2-1, with D perhaps assigned TRBD1 or TRBD2 (7 bases each). With 5 bases removed from V and 3 bases from J, the gap between germline ends came to 11 bases. In germline, CDR1 is SGHTA, CDR2 FQGNSA. The CDR3 runs 14 residues. CDR3 nucleotide sequence: TGTGCCAGCAGCCAGGGGGGGGACTACAATGAGCAGTTCTTC. Protein sequence: CASSQGGDYNEQFF.

This sequence joins TRBV20-1 and TRBJ2-2; perhaps TRBD1 as D (6 bases). The V and J ends lost 4 bases and 5 bases respectively, with 17 bases between them. Per germline, CDR1 DFQATT and CDR2 SNEGSKA (reference sequence). The CDR3 length is 15 residues. The CDR3 DNA reads as TGCAGTGCTAATCCCGGGACAACAGGGACCGGGGAGCTGTTTTTT. Its protein product is CSANPGTTGTGELFF.

The chain employs TRBV20-1 and TRBJ2-1; 10 bases fit TRBD2. This CDR3 is built from 16 residues. Unmatched junction bases numbered 13, after V lost 0 bases and J lost 11 bases. CDR1 and CDR2 (germline): DFQATT, SNEGSKA (reference sequence). DNA of the CDR3: TGCAGTGCTAGAGATCCCGCTAGCGGGAGCACCCGGAAGCAGTTCTTC. This sequence encodes CSARDPASGSTRKQFF.

This clonotype has ten or more counts. The genes are TRBV24-1 and TRBJ2-3; 7 nucleotides agree with TRBD2. This CDR3 comprises 16 residues. After removal of 4 bases from V and 2 bases from J, the junction contained 8 bases not matched to a gene. In germline, CDR1 is KGHDR, CDR2 SFDVKD. CDR3 coding DNA: TGTGCCACCAGTGACCTGGAGAGCGGGGTCACAGATACGCAGTATTTT. This codes for CATSDLESGVTDTQYF.

This clonotype was picked up many times. V is TRBV6-5 and J is TRBJ1-1; TRBD1 might be the D (5 bases). V was shortened by 4 bases and J by 0 bases, with 18 bases between the two germline ends. The CDR3 length is 17 residues. Germline V gene data show CDR1 as MNHEY and CDR2 as SVGAGI. CDR3 nucleotides: TGTGCCAGCAGTTGGGGGACCCCCTCCGCCATGAACACTGAAGCTTTCTTT. Protein: CASSWGTPSAMNTEAFF.

This clonotype was counted many times. The chain uses TRBV6-5 and TRBJ1-2; D is unclear. Deletions cut 0 bases from V and 5 bases from J, with 4 bases between. Germline lookup yields CDR1 MNHEY and CDR2 SVGAGI. This CDR3 is 12 amino acids long. The CDR3 DNA reads as TGTGCCAGCAGTTACTCGGGTTATGGCTACACCTTC. Translated, it gives CASSYSGYGYTF.